The 17 T cell receptor beta chains given below trace back to one sample, sequenced in a study of T cell responses to AZD1222 COVID-19 vaccine. Libraries were prepared by immunoSEQ multiplex PCR; TCRdb keeps only in-frame clonotypes and omits some of them. The sample shows roughly 93,000 clones, roughly nine tenths of them seen only once. The starting material was peripheral blood, obtained on day 0 of MenACWY control vaccination. Every receptor here comes from an adult in good health.

This chain uses TRBV19 with TRBJ1-4; 9 bases match TRBD1. V lost 5 bases and J lost 8; bases outside the gene matches: 3. The CDR3 is made up of 13 amino acids. CDR1 and CDR2 (germline): LNHDA, SQIVND (reference sequence). Here the CDR3 reads CASSWTGVEKLFF. DNA of the CDR3: TGTGCCAGTAGTTGGACAGGGGTCGAAAAACTGTTTTTT.

This clone came up once. The chain links TRBV2 to TRBJ2-7; D perhaps matches TRBD1 (6 bases). With 8 bases removed from V and 7 bases from J, the gap between germline ends came to 15 bases. CDR3 length: 12 amino acids. The germline CDR1 and CDR2 sequences are SNHLY and FYNNEI. The CDR3 coding sequence is TGTGCCAGCGAGACAGGTTTGGGTGAGCAGTACTTC. Translated, it gives CASETGLGEQYF.

The V call is TRBV5-6, the J call TRBJ2-7; possibly TRBD1 for D (5 bases). Germline assignment: CDR1 SGHDT and CDR2 YYEEEE. CDR3 length: 14 residues. The germline V and J ends were trimmed by 3 bases and 9 bases, with 19 bases remaining between them. The CDR3, as DNA: TGTGCCAGCAGCTCGGTCCAGGGTCCAAGGTGGCAGTACTTC. Amino acids: CASSSVQGPRWQYF. The variable domain in full, completed from reference TRBV5-6 and TRBJ2-7, reads DAGVTQSPTHLIKTRGQQVTLRCSPKSGHDTVSWYQQALGQGPQFIFQYYEEEERQRGNFPDRFSGHQFPNYSSELNVNALLLGDSALYLCASSSVQGPRWQYFGPGTRLTVT.

The rearrangement uses TRBV7-9 and TRBJ1-1; D unclear. This CDR3 contains 14 residues. The V and J ends lost 5 bases and 4 bases respectively, with 14 bases between them. Germline-derived CDR1 and CDR2 are SEHNR and FQNEAQ (reference sequence). The CDR3 is CASSLYSQGTEAFF. The CDR3 coding sequence is TGTGCCAGCAGCCTTTATAGTCAAGGCACTGAAGCTTTCTTT.

Points on this clone: Other DNA sequences in this sample translate to the same CDR3. Written as DNA, the CDR3 is TGTGCCTGGAGTAGAGGATCTGGAAACACCATATATTTT. It specifies CAWSRGSGNTIYF. The rearrangement uses TRBV30 and TRBJ1-3; D unresolved. The CDR3 is 13 residues long. The germline V gene has CDR1 GTSNPN and CDR2 SVGIG (reference sequence). V lost 2 bases, J lost 1 base, and 6 bases lay in between.

The chain employs TRBV27 and TRBJ1-1, with 7 bases identical to TRBD1. The CDR3 length is 16 residues. Germline trimming cut 2 bases from V and 2 bases from J; bases unmatched to any gene: 8. CDR1 and CDR2 (germline): MNHEY, SMNVEV (reference sequence). Here the CDR3 reads CASSLGLDRVNTEAFF. The CDR3 region has the DNA TGTGCCAGCAGTTTAGGATTAGACAGGGTTAACACTGAAGCTTTCTTT.

This chain connects TRBV10-3 to TRBJ1-1; the match to TRBD1 covers 9 bases. Looked up from germline, CDR1 is ENHRY and CDR2 is SYGVKD. The CDR3 is 14 amino acids. Trimming cost V 11 bases and J 1 base; bases outside gene matches: 8. The CDR3 DNA follows: TGTGCCGTTCACCCGGGACAGGGGAACACTGAAGCTTTCTTT. Translating gives CAVHPGQGNTEAFF.

J is TRBJ1-3 and V is TRBV28; maybe TRBD1 (5 bases). CDR3 size: 17 residues. Germline CDR1 is MDHEN and CDR2 is SYDVKM. Trimming stripped 5 bases from V and 0 bases from J, with 17 bases between. CDR3 sequence reads: CASSLIATAHSGNTIYF. CDR3 nucleotide sequence: TGTGCCAGCAGTCTAATAGCGACAGCGCACTCTGGAAACACCATATATTTT.

This sequence joins TRBV5-6 and TRBJ2-7; TRBD1 might be the D (6 bases). This CDR3 has 13 residues. The germline V gene encodes CDR1 SGHDT and CDR2 YYEEEE. Deletions cut 7 bases from V and 0 bases from J, with 11 bases between. CDR3 sequence: CASGDRNSYEQYF. DNA for the CDR3: TGTGCCAGCGGAGACAGGAACTCCTACGAGCAGTACTTC.

This clone was observed once. This CDR3 is CASSRLGAVLSGANVLTF. The CDR3 region has the DNA TGTGCCAGCAGCCGCCTCGGGGCAGTACTCTCTGGGGCCAACGTCCTGACTTTC. The chain combines TRBV7-9 with TRBJ2-6; the D call may be TRBD1 or TRBD2 (5 bases each). The CDR3 extends over 18 amino acids. CDR1 SEHNR and CDR2 FQNEAQ come from the germline V gene (reference sequence). V was cut by 5 bases and J by 0 bases, with 17 bases left in between.

This rearrangement joins TRBV7-3 to TRBJ2-7; TRBD1 might be the D (6 bases). The CDR3 runs 14 residues. Trimming left V 4 bases short and J 5 bases short, with 15 bases between. CDR1 is SGHTA, CDR2 FQGTGA, per germline. The CDR3 region has the DNA TGTGCCAGCAGCTCTATTTCAGGGGACCACGAGCAGTACTTC. Translated, it gives CASSSISGDHEQYF.

A single count supports this clone. The rearrangement links TRBV21-1 to TRBJ2-7; the table's D call, TRBD1, has no DNA check behind it. TRBV21-1 is classified as a pseudogene. The CDR3 has 20 residues. The chain's CDR3 is CASSKEWRQGTTIPFYEQYF. The CDR3 DNA is TGTGCCAGCAGCAAAGAATGGAGACAGGGGACTACCATACCCTTCTACGAGCAGTACTTC.

The V gene is TRBV2, the J gene TRBJ2-7, with D unclear. Trimming pared 8 bases from V and 2 bases from J, leaving 10 bases between. The V gene's germline CDR1 is SNHLY and CDR2 FYNNEI. CDR3 length: 12 amino acids. This chain's CDR3 is CASEGEAYEQYF. CDR3 nucleotides: TGTGCCAGCGAAGGAGAAGCCTACGAGCAGTACTTC.

The rearrangement uses TRBV3-1 (or the pseudogene TRBV3-2) and TRBJ2-1; 8 bases are shared with TRBD1. Germline V gene data show CDR1 as LGHDT and CDR2 as YNNKEL (reference sequence). J gave up 2 bases and V 4 bases, and 4 bases lay outside the gene matches. This CDR3 is built from 15 residues. Here the CDR3 DNA reads TGTGCCAGCAGCCGGACAGGGTTTACCTACAATGAGCAGTTCTTC. This codes for CASSRTGFTYNEQFF.

The chain recombines TRBV19 with TRBJ2-3, with TRBD2 as a possible D gene (6 bases). The germline gives CDR1 LNHDA, CDR2 SQIVND (reference sequence). Trimming cost V 2 bases and J 5 bases, with 14 bases left between them. This CDR3 comprises 15 residues. The CDR3 region is CASSIPGGPEDTQYF. In nucleotides, the CDR3 is TGTGCCAGTAGTATACCCGGAGGGCCCGAAGATACGCAGTATTTT. The full variable domain, completed using reference TRBV19 and TRBJ2-3, is DGGITQSPKYLFRKEGQNVTLSCEQNLNHDAMYWYRQDPGQGLRLIYYSQIVNDFQKGDIAEGYSVSREKKESFPLTVTSAQKNPTAFYLCASSIPGGPEDTQYFGPGTRLTVL.

The chain employs TRBV29-1 and TRBJ1-2; tentative D call: TRBD1 (5 bases). Trimming shortened V by 4 bases and J by 10 bases, and 16 bases separated the two germline ends. Germline assignment: CDR1 SQVTM and CDR2 ANQGSEA. This CDR3 region has 12 residues. The CDR3 DNA reads as TGCAGCGTTGCCCCCGGGGGGTACGACTACACCTTC. This translates into CSVAPGGYDYTF.

This chain links TRBV11-2 with TRBJ2-1; D is possibly TRBD1 or TRBD2 (6 bases each). The CDR3 spans 15 residues. V lost 2 bases, J lost 15 bases, and 23 bases lay in between. Per the germline V gene, CDR1 is SGHAT and CDR2 is FQNNGV. The CDR3 DNA reads TGTGCCAGCAGCTTATTAGTGGGGGGCCGAATGCATCTGTTCTTC. Translation: CASSLLVGGRMHLFF.